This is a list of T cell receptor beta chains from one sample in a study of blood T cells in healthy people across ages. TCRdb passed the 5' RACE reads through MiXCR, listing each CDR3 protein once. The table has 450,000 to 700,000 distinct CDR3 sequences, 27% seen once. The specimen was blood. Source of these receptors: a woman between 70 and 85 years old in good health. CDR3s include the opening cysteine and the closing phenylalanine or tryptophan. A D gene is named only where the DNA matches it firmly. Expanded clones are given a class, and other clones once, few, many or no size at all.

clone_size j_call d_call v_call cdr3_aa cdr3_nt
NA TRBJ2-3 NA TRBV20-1 CSARDQGMGDTQYF TGCAGTGCTAGAGACCAGGGTATGGGGGATACGCAGTATTTT
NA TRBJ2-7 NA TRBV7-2 CASSLAGTSSSYEQYF TGTGCCAGCAGCTTAGCTGGGACATCAAGCTCCTACGAGCAGTACTTC
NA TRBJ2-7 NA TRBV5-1 CASSSLQGQQYF TGCGCCAGCAGCTCCTTACAGGGACAGCAGTACTTC
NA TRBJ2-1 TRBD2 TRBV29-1 CSVDLAGAVGMEQFF TGCAGCGTTGACCTAGCGGGGGCCGTTGGCATGGAGCAGTTCTTC
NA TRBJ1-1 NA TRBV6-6 CASTSGENTEAFF TGTGCCAGCACCTCCGGGGAGAACACTGAAGCTTTCTTT
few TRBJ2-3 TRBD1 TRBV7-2 CASSYNRGQRADTQYF TGTGCCAGCAGCTATAACAGGGGGCAAAGAGCCGATACGCAGTATTTT
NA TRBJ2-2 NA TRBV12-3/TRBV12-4 CASRGGELFF TGTGCCAGCAGGGGCGGGGAGCTGTTTTTT
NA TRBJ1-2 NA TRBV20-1 CSARDGGLVKYGYTF TGCAGTGCTAGAGACGGAGGGCTAGTTAAGTATGGCTACACCTTC
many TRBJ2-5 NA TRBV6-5 CASSPSDQETQYF TGTGCCAGCAGTCCCTCCGATCAAGAGACCCAGTACTTC
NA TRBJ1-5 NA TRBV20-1 CSARDEGRWNQPQHF TGCAGTGCTAGAGATGAGGGAAGGTGGAATCAGCCCCAGCATTTT
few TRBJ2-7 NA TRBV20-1 CSAFRDHAYEQYF TGCAGTGCTTTCCGGGACCATGCCTACGAGCAGTACTTC
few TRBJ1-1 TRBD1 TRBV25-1 CASRGQENTEAFF TGTGCCAGCAGGGGACAGGAGAACACTGAAGCTTTCTTT
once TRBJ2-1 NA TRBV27 CASSLGKYEQFF TGTGCCAGCAGTTTAGGAAAGTATGAGCAGTTCTTC
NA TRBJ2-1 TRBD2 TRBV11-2 CASSLPGGAGVGEQFF TGTGCCAGCAGCTTACCCGGTGGGGCGGGAGTAGGAGAGCAGTTCTTC
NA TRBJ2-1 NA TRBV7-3 CASSTDYNEQFF TGTGCCAGCAGCACGGACTACAATGAGCAGTTCTTC
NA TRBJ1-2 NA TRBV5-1 CASRLNSNYGYTF TGCGCCAGCAGGTTAAACAGCAACTATGGCTACACCTTC
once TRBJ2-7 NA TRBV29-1 CSVEDSTSEQYF TGCAGCGTTGAAGACAGTACCTCCGAGCAGTACTTC
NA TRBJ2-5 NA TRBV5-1 CASSWNGGLGFF TGCGCCAGCAGCTGGAATGGGGGCCTGGGGTTCTTC
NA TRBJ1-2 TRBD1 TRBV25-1 CASSALGTGGGYTF TGTGCCAGCAGTGCCCTCGGGACAGGGGGAGGCTACACCTTC
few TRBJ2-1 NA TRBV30 CAWSPPSIYAEQFF TGTGCCTGGAGTCCACCCTCGATTTACGCCGAGCAGTTCTTC
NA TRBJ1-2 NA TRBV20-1 CSAREDSNYGYTF TGCAGTGCTAGGGAGGACAGCAACTATGGCTACACCTTC
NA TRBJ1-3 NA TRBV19 CASSPARRVSGNTIYF TGTGCCAGTAGTCCTGCAAGGAGGGTCTCGGGAAACACCATATATTTT
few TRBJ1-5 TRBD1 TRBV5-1 CASSLGGTGGEGNQPQHF TGCGCCAGCAGCTTGGGGGGGACAGGGGGAGAGGGCAATCAGCCCCAGCATTTT
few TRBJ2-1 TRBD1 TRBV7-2 CASSRRDRVYF TGTGCCAGCTCCCGCCGGGACAGGGTGTACTTC
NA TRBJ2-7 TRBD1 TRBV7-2 CASSLNAGGAYEQYF TGTGCCAGCAGCTTAAACGCAGGGGGCGCGTACGAGCAGTACTTC
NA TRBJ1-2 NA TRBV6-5 CASSYSQGAGYGYTF TGTGCCAGCAGTTACTCGCAGGGAGCGGGCTATGGCTACACCTTC
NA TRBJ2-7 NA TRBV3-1 CASSQGAVREQYF TGTGCCAGCAGCCAAGGCGCAGTGAGGGAGCAGTACTTC
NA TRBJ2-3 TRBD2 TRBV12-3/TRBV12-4 CASSSLAVSTDTQYF TGTGCCAGCAGCTCGCTAGCGGTTAGCACAGATACGCAGTATTTT
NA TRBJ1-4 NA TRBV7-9 CASSPPTATNEKLFF TGTGCCAGCAGCCCACCAACAGCAACTAATGAAAAACTGTTTTTT
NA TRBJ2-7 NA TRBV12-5 CASGLVRRRVREQYF TGTGCTAGTGGTTTGGTACGACGCAGGGTTAGGGAGCAGTACTTC
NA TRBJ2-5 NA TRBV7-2 CASSGVVQETQYF TGTGCCAGCAGCGGGGTGGTCCAAGAGACCCAGTACTTC
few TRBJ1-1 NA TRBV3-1 CASSSGGEAFF TGTGCCAGCAGCTCCGGGGGTGAGGCTTTCTTT
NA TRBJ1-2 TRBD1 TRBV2 CASRSGTGGLGYTF TGTGCCAGCAGGAGCGGGACAGGGGGACTTGGCTACACCTTC
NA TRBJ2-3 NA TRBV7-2 CASSLLGLSDTQYF TGTGCCAGCAGTCTACTTGGGTTATCAGATACGCAGTATTTT
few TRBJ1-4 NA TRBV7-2 CASSLGGGNEKLFF TGTGCCAGCAGCTTAGGGGGGGGTAATGAAAAACTGTTTTTT
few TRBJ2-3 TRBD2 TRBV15 CATSKGLAPDTQYF TGTGCCACCAGCAAGGGACTAGCTCCAGATACGCAGTATTTT
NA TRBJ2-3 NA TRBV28 CASSKLDSTDTQYF TGTGCCAGCAGTAAATTGGACAGTACAGATACGCAGTATTTT
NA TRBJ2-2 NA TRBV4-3 CASSPGLSTGELFF TGCGCCAGCAGCCCGGGCCTTAGCACCGGGGAGCTGTTTTTT
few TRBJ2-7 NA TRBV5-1 CASSFDRDLGEQYF TGCGCCAGCAGCTTTGACAGGGACTTGGGGGAGCAGTACTTC
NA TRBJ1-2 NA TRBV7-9 CASSLEDGLYGYTF TGTGCCAGCAGCTTAGAAGACGGATTGTATGGCTACACCTTC
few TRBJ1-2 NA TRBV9 CASSVAGAGLYGYTF TGTGCCAGCAGCGTCGCCGGGGCAGGCCTCTATGGCTACACCTTC
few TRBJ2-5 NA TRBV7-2 CASSSRLRGAAETQYF TGTGCCAGCAGCTCACGACTCAGGGGGGCTGCGGAGACCCAGTACTTC
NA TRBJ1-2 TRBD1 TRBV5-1 CASSIRADRGRGYGYTF TGCGCCAGCAGTATAAGGGCGGACAGGGGGCGAGGCTATGGCTACACCTTC
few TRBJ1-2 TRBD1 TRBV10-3 CAISNTGTGGYTF TGTGCCATCAGTAATACCGGGACAGGGGGCTACACCTTC
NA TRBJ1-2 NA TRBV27 CASSPTGRNYGYTF TGTGCCAGCAGTCCCACCGGACGGAACTATGGCTACACCTTC
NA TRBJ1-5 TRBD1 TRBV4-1 CASSLRQGADSNQPQHF TGCGCCAGCAGCCTCCGACAGGGGGCGGATAGCAATCAGCCCCAGCATTTT
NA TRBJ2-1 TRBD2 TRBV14 CASSQTRSSGGAYEQFF TGTGCCAGCAGCCAAACCAGATCTAGCGGGGGGGCCTATGAGCAGTTCTTC
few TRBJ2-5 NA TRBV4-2 CASSRTIKEETQYF TGTGCCAGCAGCCGGACGATTAAAGAAGAGACCCAGTACTTC
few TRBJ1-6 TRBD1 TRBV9 CASREGQGYSPLHF TGCGCCAGCAGAGAGGGACAGGGGTATTCACCCCTCCACTTT
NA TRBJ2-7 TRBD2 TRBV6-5 CASASGGANEQYF TGTGCCAGTGCGAGCGGGGGGGCCAACGAGCAGTACTTC